These T cell receptor beta chains were read from a single sample in a study of cytomegalovirus exposure and HLA in healthy donors. Only in-frame clones appear in the TCRdb table, and some are missing; sequencing was by immunoSEQ multiplex PCR. The sample contains roughly 180,000 clones, 86% of which appear only once. Sequences were obtained from PBMCs. Every receptor here comes from a man younger than 45 in good health and CMV-seropositive. The CDR3 runs from the conserved cysteine through the conserved F or W. Fields, in order: J gene, V gene, CDR3 protein.

j_call: TRBJ1-2
v_call: TRBV2
cdr3_aa: CASSVSRGRNYGYTF

j_call: TRBJ2-7
v_call: TRBV5-5
cdr3_aa: CASSLGRNSAYEQYF

j_call: TRBJ2-2
v_call: TRBV7-2
cdr3_aa: CASSSSSNTGELFF

j_call: TRBJ2-1
v_call: TRBV5-1
cdr3_aa: CASSPAGGPISEQFF

j_call: TRBJ2-7
v_call: TRBV10-3
cdr3_aa: CAIEAQGGVYEQYF

j_call: TRBJ1-3
v_call: TRBV15
cdr3_aa: CATKAGSSGNTIYF

j_call: TRBJ1-5
v_call: TRBV19
cdr3_aa: CASGDNSNQPQHF

j_call: TRBJ1-4
v_call: TRBV28
cdr3_aa: CASSLSIGGSEKLFF

j_call: TRBJ1-1
v_call: TRBV5-4
cdr3_aa: CASSYQGGDEAFF

j_call: TRBJ2-3
v_call: TRBV7-2
cdr3_aa: CASSYRRLEQYF

j_call: TRBJ1-1
v_call: TRBV9
cdr3_aa: CASSVGGRGSEAFF

j_call: TRBJ2-7
v_call: TRBV5-1
cdr3_aa: CASSLGSSGVYEQYF

j_call: TRBJ2-1
v_call: TRBV28
cdr3_aa: CASSRRPGGRGNEQFF

j_call: TRBJ2-3
v_call: TRBV7-6
cdr3_aa: CASSPPGTGRTDTQYF

j_call: TRBJ2-2
v_call: TRBV7-2
cdr3_aa: CASSLATGTVSAGELFF

j_call: TRBJ2-1
v_call: TRBV28
cdr3_aa: CASRIQGGLSSYNEQFF

j_call: TRBJ2-7
v_call: TRBV6-1
cdr3_aa: CASSVGQRSYEQYF

j_call: TRBJ2-7
v_call: TRBV16
cdr3_aa: CASSQIGPGGAERSYEQYF

j_call: TRBJ2-1
v_call: TRBV11-2
cdr3_aa: CASSGPKGRENKNEQFF

j_call: TRBJ2-7
v_call: TRBV6-5
cdr3_aa: CASRVRGGSFYEQYF

j_call: TRBJ1-2
v_call: TRBV5-5
cdr3_aa: CASRPEGTYGYTF

j_call: TRBJ1-5
v_call: TRBV4-2
cdr3_aa: CASSPGRQGNQPQHF

j_call: TRBJ2-1
v_call: TRBV2
cdr3_aa: CASRDILTYNEQFF

j_call: TRBJ2-1
v_call: TRBV2
cdr3_aa: CASRQSPSGRAGYNEQFF

j_call: TRBJ2-7
v_call: TRBV7-2
cdr3_aa: CASSSKGLYEQYF

j_call: TRBJ1-5
v_call: TRBV7-2
cdr3_aa: CASSFGQINQPQHF

j_call: TRBJ2-7
v_call: TRBV4-3
cdr3_aa: CASSHSGTGGYEQYF

j_call: TRBJ2-3
v_call: TRBV5-1
cdr3_aa: CASSLEVGDTQYF

j_call: TRBJ2-6
v_call: TRBV9
cdr3_aa: CASSGPGTGRTGANVLTF

j_call: TRBJ2-7
v_call: TRBV10-3
cdr3_aa: CAISDLGDSSEEQYF

j_call: TRBJ1-5
v_call: TRBV6-5
cdr3_aa: CASSFSGQHSNQPQHF

j_call: TRBJ2-6
v_call: TRBV30
cdr3_aa: CAWSILGANVLTF

j_call: TRBJ2-3
v_call: TRBV7-2
cdr3_aa: CASSLVAGRGTDTQYF

j_call: TRBJ2-7
v_call: TRBV4-2
cdr3_aa: CASSAGQAYEQYF

j_call: TRBJ2-3
v_call: TRBV7-2
cdr3_aa: CASSLPQTDTQYF

j_call: TRBJ2-3
v_call: TRBV7-9
cdr3_aa: CASSPNWSGRENTDTQYF

j_call: TRBJ1-6
v_call: TRBV5-6
cdr3_aa: CASSADLSSYNSPLHF

j_call: TRBJ1-3
v_call: TRBV7-9
cdr3_aa: CASSPRDRGLVSAGNTIYF

j_call: TRBJ1-2
v_call: TRBV5-1
cdr3_aa: CASSTRDRGLDGYTF

j_call: TRBJ2-5
v_call: TRBV9
cdr3_aa: CASTEGQGGWETQYF

j_call: TRBJ2-3
v_call: TRBV11-3
cdr3_aa: CASRQGIEGDTQYF

j_call: TRBJ2-1
v_call: TRBV11-2
cdr3_aa: CASSLDPNNEQFF

j_call: TRBJ1-1
v_call: TRBV27
cdr3_aa: CASSFTGNTEAFF

j_call: TRBJ2-3
v_call: TRBV2
cdr3_aa: CASSVRLLYTDTQYF

j_call: TRBJ2-7
v_call: TRBV5-5
cdr3_aa: CASSFNFYEQYF

j_call: TRBJ2-5
v_call: TRBV15
cdr3_aa: CATSREDYLQETQYF

j_call: TRBJ2-4
v_call: TRBV6-5
cdr3_aa: CASSYGGGADIQYF